Here is one TCR beta chain with its context. These data come from a study of blood T cell repertoires in COVID-19. CDR3 length: 12 amino acids. Trimming at V came to 3 bases and at J to 9 bases, leaving 5 bases not matched to a gene. In germline, CDR1 is MNHEY, CDR2 SVGAGI. Assay used: immunoSEQ multiplex PCR; TCRdb lists only in-frame clones, some missing. Of tens of thousands of clones in the sample, 77% were seen once. Specimen: peripheral blood. The clonotype was recovered from a man between 65 and 79 years old with COVID-19, enrolled during active disease. The genes are TRBV6-5 and TRBJ2-7; 7 bases agree with TRBD1. CDR3 sequence (DNA): TGTGCCAGCAGTTATAGACAGGGTATGCAGTACTTC. As protein: CASSYRQGMQYF.